This T cell receptor beta chain was captured in a study of cytomegalovirus exposure and HLA in healthy donors. It was with 60 Vbeta and 13 Jbeta primers that the PCR ran. Assay: immunoSEQ multiplex PCR; the TCRdb copy retains only in-frame clones and omits some. This table lists 70,000 to 85,000 clones. The trim removed 3 bases at V and 6 bases at J, leaving 3 bases unmatched. There are 12 residues in the CDR3. Germline-derived CDR1 and CDR2 are SGDLS and YYNGEE. The origin of this receptor is a female donor in good health and CMV-seropositive. The gene calls are TRBV9 and TRBJ2-7; 7 positions agree with TRBD1. The material sequenced was PBMCs. For the CDR3, the DNA is TGTGCCAGCAGCGGACAGGGACGCGAGCAGTACTTC. It translates to CASSGQGREQYF.